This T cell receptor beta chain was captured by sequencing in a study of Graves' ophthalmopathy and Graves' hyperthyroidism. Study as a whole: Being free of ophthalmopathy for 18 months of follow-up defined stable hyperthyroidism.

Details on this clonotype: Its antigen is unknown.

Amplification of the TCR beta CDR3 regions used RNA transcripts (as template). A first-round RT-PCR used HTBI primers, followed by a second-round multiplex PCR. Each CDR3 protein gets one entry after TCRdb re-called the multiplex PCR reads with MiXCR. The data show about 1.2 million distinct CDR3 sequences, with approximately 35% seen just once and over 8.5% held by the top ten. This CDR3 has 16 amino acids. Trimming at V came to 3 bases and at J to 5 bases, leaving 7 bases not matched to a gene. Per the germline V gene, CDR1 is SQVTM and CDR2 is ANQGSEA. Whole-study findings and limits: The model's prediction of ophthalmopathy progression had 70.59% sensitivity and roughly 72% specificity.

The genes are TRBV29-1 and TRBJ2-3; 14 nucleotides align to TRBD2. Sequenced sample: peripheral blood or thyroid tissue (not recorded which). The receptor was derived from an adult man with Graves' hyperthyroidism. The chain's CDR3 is CSVEGTSGRDLDTQYF. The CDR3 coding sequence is TGCAGCGTTGAGGGGACTAGCGGGAGAGATCTAGATACGCAGTATTTT.